This record concerns one T cell receptor (beta chain) sequence. What it binds is not known. This CDR3 contains 14 residues. J lost 6 bases, V lost 3 bases, and 6 bases had no gene match. Germline V lookup: CDR1 SGHDT, CDR2 YYEEEE. The data originate from a study of cytomegalovirus exposure and HLA in healthy donors. Study at large: There were about 85 million unique TCRs (from HLA-typed donors) in an early data release. General observations from the study: Segments of the TCR beta V type were, in most cases, productive about 87% or about 30% of the time in an earlier analysis. The authors later found TCR association rates varying by HLA locus, with DRB1 most and HLA-C fewest.

Both 60 Vbeta primers and 13 Jbeta primers went into the PCR. Generated by immunoSEQ multiplex PCR, the TCRdb table keeps only in-frame clones and is missing some. The data contain about 280,000 clones, roughly 90% of them seen just once; the ten biggest clones take up 2% to 3%. Input material: PBMCs. The genes are TRBV5-6 and TRBJ1-1; 9 nucleotides line up with TRBD1. The clonotype originates from a woman aged 18-29 years in good health and CMV-seronegative. The CDR3 here is CASSWTGARPEAFF. The CDR3 nucleotides are TGTGCCAGCAGCTGGACAGGGGCGAGACCTGAAGCTTTCTTT.